The 24 T cell receptor beta chains below were found in one sample sequenced in a study of cytomegalovirus exposure and HLA in healthy donors. PCR primers comprised 60 Vbeta and 13 Jbeta primers. Assay used: immunoSEQ multiplex PCR; TCRdb lists only in-frame clones, some missing. The profile shows about 190,000 clones, about 85% of them singletons. Material for sequencing was PBMCs. The receptors stem from a woman aged 45-65 years in good health and CMV-seropositive.

The chain links TRBV19 to TRBJ1-4; possible D gene TRBD1, 6 bases. Trimming cost V 7 bases and J 5 bases, with 17 bases left between them. The CDR3 has 15 amino acids. From germline, CDR1 is LNHDA and CDR2 SQIVND (reference sequence). CDR3 DNA: TGTGCCAGTAACGAACAAGGACAGAGGAATGAAAAACTGTTTTTT. Its translation: CASNEQGQRNEKLFF.

V usage is TRBV5-1 and J usage is TRBJ2-7, with 10 bases lining up with TRBD1. The germline gives CDR1 SGHRS, CDR2 YFSETQ. Trimming took 3 bases from V and 3 from J; bases not matched to a gene: 6. CDR3 length: 15 amino acids. The CDR3 is CASSSATGGLYEQYF. The CDR3 DNA reads as TGCGCCAGCAGCTCGGCGACAGGGGGCCTCTACGAGCAGTACTTC.

The chain joins TRBV15 to TRBJ1-5; no definite D call. Looked up from germline, CDR1 is LNHNV and CDR2 is YYDKDF (reference sequence). The V end was cut by 3 bases, the J end by 4 bases, with 4 bases between. The CDR3 length is 12 residues. CDR3 protein: CATSSQNQPQHF. The CDR3 region has the DNA TGTGCCACCAGCAGTCAGAATCAGCCCCAGCATTTT.

The chain joins TRBV2 to TRBJ2-7, with 8 positions matching TRBD1. The CDR3 has 12 residues. V trimming: 7 bases; J trimming: 7 bases; junction bases outside the gene matches: 6. The germline CDR1 and CDR2 sequences are SNHLY and FYNNEI. CDR3 region: CASTGQGLEQYF. In DNA form, the CDR3 reads TGTGCCAGCACCGGACAGGGATTAGAGCAGTACTTC.

Here the CDR3 DNA reads TGTGCCAGCAGCGTAGGGGGGACAGGGCCCTACGAGCAGTACTTC. Amino acid sequence: CASSVGGTGPYEQYF. The V call is TRBV9, the J call TRBJ2-7; 9 positions match TRBD1. The V gene end was trimmed by 0 bases and the J gene end by 2 bases; junction bases not matched to a gene: 3. CDR1 is SGDLS and CDR2 is YYNGEE in the germline V gene. This CDR3 comprises 15 residues.

The chain links TRBV15 to TRBJ1-6; D is undetermined. Germline V gives CDR1 LNHNV, CDR2 YYDKDF (reference sequence). This CDR3 has 14 residues. Trimming removed 1 base at V and 9 bases at J, with 10 bases between. The CDR3 sequence is CATSRGQVGSPLHF. CDR3 nucleotide sequence: TGTGCCACCAGCAGAGGGCAGGTTGGTTCACCCCTCCACTTT.

J is TRBJ1-6 and V is TRBV5-1, with D uncertain. CDR1 is SGHRS and CDR2 is YFSETQ in the germline V gene. The CDR3 covers 15 residues. V gave up 7 bases and J gave up 0 bases, with 11 bases separating them. CDR3 bases: TGCGCCAGCGCCGATTCGGGCTCCTATAATTCACCCCTCCACTTT. This translates into CASADSGSYNSPLHF.

The chain carries TRBV19 and TRBJ1-1; no definite D call. Germline CDR1 is LNHDA and CDR2 is SQIVND (reference sequence). The ends were cut back, 5 bases at V and 1 base at J, with 14 bases in the middle. CDR3 size: 15 residues. The CDR3: CASSPSTWANTEAFF. Here the CDR3 DNA reads TGTGCCAGTAGTCCCTCTACTTGGGCGAACACTGAAGCTTTCTTT.

This chain links TRBV6-5 with TRBJ1-1; D gene unclear. Germline V gene lookup returns CDR1 MNHEY and CDR2 SVGAGI. CDR3 length equals 13 residues. V was cut by 6 bases and J by 1 base, with 9 bases left in between. The CDR3 DNA is TGTGCCAGCAGACGACTACCGAACACTGAAGCTTTCTTT. It yields the protein CASRRLPNTEAFF.

The V and J genes are TRBV19 and TRBJ1-5, with TRBD1 matching 10 bases. CDR3 length: 14 residues. CDR1 LNHDA and CDR2 SQIVND come from the germline V gene (reference sequence). V lost 3 bases and J lost 7; bases outside the gene matches: 3. The CDR3 nucleotides are TGTGCCAGTAGTATGGGACAGGGGTGGCAGCCCCAGCATTTT. Amino acid sequence: CASSMGQGWQPQHF.

This chain uses TRBV18 with TRBJ1-1; no clear D. V dropped 6 bases and J dropped 5 bases, with 16 bases sitting between them. The CDR3 is made up of 14 amino acids. Germline-derived CDR1 and CDR2 are KGHSH and LQKENI. Written as DNA, the CDR3 is TGTGCCAGCTCCTTTGAGAGCGGAACGACTGAAGCTTTCTTT. Its protein product is CASSFESGTTEAFF.

The CDR3 DNA is TGTGCCTGGTGCGTCGGGGGGAATCAGCCCCAGCATTTT. Translation gives CAWCVGGNQPQHF. J is TRBJ1-5 and V is TRBV30, with TRBD1 as a possible D gene (5 bases). The CDR3 covers 13 residues. Trimming took 5 bases from V and 4 from J, leaving 12 bases between them. From germline, CDR1 is GTSNPN and CDR2 SVGIG (reference sequence).

In the case of this clone: The junction departs from the called germline gene at one end, perhaps through a read error. J is TRBJ2-7 and V is TRBV2; a possible D gene is TRBD2 (6 bases). Germline V gene sequence: CDR1 SNHLY, CDR2 FYNNEI. CDR3 length: 14 residues. The CDR3 reads CASRAGPIASKSNF. Written as DNA, the CDR3 is TGTGCCAGCAGGGCGGGACCGATCGCCTCGAAAAGTAACTTC.

The chain has TRBV25-1 and TRBJ1-4; possibly TRBD1 for D (6 bases). The CDR3 runs 14 residues. Trimming pared 3 bases from V and 4 bases from J, leaving 9 bases between. In germline, CDR1 is MGHDK, CDR2 SYGVNS. CDR3 in DNA: TGTGCCAGCAGTGAGGGACATTTTAATGAAAAACTGTTTTTT. Amino acid sequence: CASSEGHFNEKLFF. The full variable domain, rest sourced from reference TRBV25-1 and TRBJ1-4, is EADIYQTPRYLVIGTGKKITLECSQTMGHDKMYWYQQDPGMELHLIHYSYGVNSTEKGDLSSESTVSRIRTEHFPLTLESARPSHTSQYLCASSEGHFNEKLFFGSGTQLSVL.

This chain joins TRBV5-1 and TRBJ2-3; D is unresolved. V dropped 2 bases and J dropped 0 bases, with 10 bases sitting between them. The CDR3 is made up of 15 amino acids. Per the germline V gene, CDR1 is SGHRS and CDR2 is YFSETQ. CDR3 protein: CASSLRAQSTDTQYF. Written as DNA, the CDR3 is TGCGCCAGCAGCTTAAGAGCTCAAAGCACAGATACGCAGTATTTT.

The chain is built from TRBV5-1 and TRBJ1-2; 8 positions agree with TRBD1. V lost 4 bases and J lost 5; bases outside the gene matches: 13. CDR3 length: 16 amino acids. Germline V CDR1 and CDR2: SGHRS, YFSETQ. The DNA for the CDR3 is TGCGCCAGCAGCCCTGGTCCCGGGACAGGTGAATATGGCTACACCTTC. Amino acids: CASSPGPGTGEYGYTF.

This chain connects TRBV11-2 to TRBJ2-1; possible D gene TRBD1, 6 bases. Per germline, CDR1 SGHAT and CDR2 FQNNGV. With 5 bases removed from V and 4 bases from J, the gap between germline ends came to 12 bases. The CDR3 covers 14 residues. CDR3 sequence (DNA): TGTGCCAGCAGCAGGAACCAGGGGTACAATGAGCAGTTCTTC. Its protein product is CASSRNQGYNEQFF.

This rearrangement joins TRBV5-1 to TRBJ2-6; 7 positions match TRBD2. The CDR3 runs 18 residues. Germline CDR1 and CDR2: SGHRS and YFSETQ. Losses at the gene ends were 6 bases for V and 1 base for J; bases not matched to a gene: 13. Here the CDR3 reads CASTGGSPRRSGANVLTF. The CDR3 bases are TGCGCCAGCACCGGGGGGTCACCTCGCCGGTCTGGGGCCAACGTCCTGACTTTC.

This clone was counted once. The CDR3 region has the DNA TGTGCCAGCAGTTTAATCCGGGACAGCTTCAGGGTCACTGAAGCTTTCTTT. Its translation is CASSLIRDSFRVTEAFF. This chain joins TRBV27 and TRBJ1-1; 7 bases match TRBD1. Germline CDR1 is MNHEY and CDR2 is SMNVEV (reference sequence). Trimming cost V 2 bases and J 4 bases; bases outside gene matches: 13. This CDR3 comprises 17 residues.

This sequence joins TRBV18 and TRBJ2-7; 7 nucleotides match TRBD2. The CDR3 has 15 residues. V lost 0 bases and J lost 0; bases outside the gene matches: 2. Germline CDR1 is KGHSH and CDR2 is LQKENI. CDR3 loop: CASSPPGRDSYEQYF. CDR3 bases: TGTGCCAGCTCACCACCGGGGAGGGACTCCTACGAGCAGTACTTC.

This clone occurred once. This chain joins TRBV2 and TRBJ1-2; 7 positions agree with TRBD1. Per the germline V gene, CDR1 is SNHLY and CDR2 is FYNNEI. This CDR3 has 13 amino acids. V was pared by 3 bases and J by 4 bases, with 2 bases of the junction left unmatched. The CDR3 spells CASSEGTAYGYTF. CDR3 sequence (DNA): TGTGCCAGCAGTGAGGGGACAGCCTATGGCTACACCTTC.

The chain links TRBV19 to TRBJ1-2, with D uncertain. In germline, CDR1 is LNHDA, CDR2 SQIVND (reference sequence). The CDR3 runs to 13 residues. V was pared by 10 bases and J by 8 bases, with 20 bases between. This chain's CDR3 is CATEFGDSAGYTF. The CDR3 DNA reads TGTGCCACCGAATTCGGGGATTCGGCGGGCTACACCTTC.

This clone was seen once. This chain connects TRBV27 to TRBJ2-1, with a tentative D call TRBD2 (5 bases). Germline V gene sequence: CDR1 MNHEY, CDR2 SMNVEV (reference sequence). The CDR3 consists of 18 residues. V dropped 1 base and J dropped 7 bases, with 23 bases sitting between them. CDR3 bases: TGTGCCAGCAGTTTATTTAAAAGGACTCGACAATTAGGGAATGAGCAGTTCTTC. Amino acid sequence: CASSLFKRTRQLGNEQFF.

The rearrangement joins TRBV9 to TRBJ2-1, with 8 bases identical to TRBD1. CDR1 and CDR2 from the germline V gene are SGDLS and YYNGEE. The CDR3 contains 15 residues. Trimming cost V 0 bases and J 6 bases; bases outside gene matches: 5. The CDR3 reads CASSVEAGGFNEQFF. Here the CDR3 DNA reads TGTGCCAGCAGCGTAGAGGCAGGGGGCTTCAATGAGCAGTTCTTC.